This is a list of T cell receptor beta chains from one sample in a study of T cells in Graves' hyperthyroidism and ophthalmopathy. From the multiplex PCR reads, TCRdb called clonotypes with MiXCR, one entry per CDR3 protein. The sample consists of about 620,000 distinct CDR3 sequences, around 15% of them appearing once. Sequences were obtained from blood. These receptors were collected from a woman in her 30s with Graves' hyperthyroidism. Each CDR3 is given with its conserved first and last residue. The order of the fields is D gene, V gene, J gene, clone size, CDR3 protein, CDR3 DNA. The D gene is left open where the match is weak. Only some rows state a clone size, as once, few, many or a class for expanded clones.

D gene: .
V gene: TRBV18
J gene: TRBJ2-1
clone size: many
CDR3 protein: CASSPGRGTYNEQFF
CDR3 DNA: TGTGCCAGCTCACCAGGCCGGGGGACCTACAATGAGCAGTTCTTC

D gene: TRBD1
V gene: TRBV5-5
J gene: TRBJ1-2
clone size: few
CDR3 protein: CASSLTGDNYGYTF
CDR3 DNA: TGTGCCAGCAGCCTGACAGGGGATAACTATGGCTACACCTTC

D gene: .
V gene: TRBV27
J gene: TRBJ2-3
clone size: many
CDR3 protein: CASRIADSTDTQYF
CDR3 DNA: TGTGCCAGCCGAATAGCGGACAGCACAGATACGCAGTATTTT

D gene: .
V gene: TRBV27
J gene: TRBJ2-7
clone size: few
CDR3 protein: CASSSAGGLAYEQYF
CDR3 DNA: TGTGCCAGCAGTTCCGCCGGGGGCCTTGCCTACGAGCAGTACTTC

D gene: .
V gene: TRBV27
J gene: TRBJ2-7
clone size: few
CDR3 protein: CASSRSGIPFGQYF
CDR3 DNA: TGTGCCAGCAGTCGTAGCGGCATCCCCTTCGGGCAGTACTTC

D gene: TRBD2
V gene: TRBV28
J gene: TRBJ2-1
clone size: many
CDR3 protein: CASSFAGGIGNEQFF
CDR3 DNA: TGTGCCAGCAGTTTTGCGGGAGGGATCGGTAATGAGCAGTTCTTC

D gene: .
V gene: TRBV12-3/TRBV12-4
J gene: TRBJ2-1
clone size: many
CDR3 protein: CASSSIITSSYNEQFF
CDR3 DNA: TGTGCCAGCAGTTCAATAATAACAAGCTCCTACAATGAGCAGTTCTTC

D gene: TRBD1
V gene: TRBV28
J gene: TRBJ1-2
clone size: many
CDR3 protein: CASSDQGAAGFDYGYTF
CDR3 DNA: TGTGCCAGCAGTGACCAGGGGGCGGCTGGATTTGACTATGGCTACACCTTC

D gene: .
V gene: TRBV28
J gene: TRBJ2-7
clone size: many
CDR3 protein: CASKWGDVGEQYF
CDR3 DNA: TGTGCCAGCAAATGGGGGGACGTCGGCGAGCAGTACTTC

D gene: .
V gene: TRBV28
J gene: TRBJ1-1
clone size: many
CDR3 protein: CASSLFGGYLSREDTEAFF
CDR3 DNA: TGTGCCAGCAGTTTATTTGGGGGCTATTTGAGCAGGGAGGACACTGAAGCTTTCTTT

D gene: .
V gene: TRBV11-3
J gene: TRBJ2-3
clone size: many
CDR3 protein: CASSLGNTQYF
CDR3 DNA: TGTGCCAGCAGTTTGGGTAATACGCAGTATTTT

D gene: TRBD1
V gene: TRBV6-1
J gene: TRBJ1-2
clone size: .
CDR3 protein: CASSLDRGTYGYTF
CDR3 DNA: TGTGCCAGCAGTTTGGACAGGGGTACCTATGGCTACACCTTC

D gene: TRBD1
V gene: TRBV20-1
J gene: TRBJ1-3
clone size: few
CDR3 protein: CSTEPGQGRNTIYF
CDR3 DNA: TGCAGTACAGAACCGGGACAGGGCAGAAACACCATATATTTT

D gene: .
V gene: TRBV9
J gene: TRBJ1-5
clone size: .
CDR3 protein: CASSVGFGADSNQPQHF
CDR3 DNA: TGTGCCAGCAGCGTAGGATTTGGAGCGGATAGCAATCAGCCCCAGCATTTT

D gene: .
V gene: TRBV27
J gene: TRBJ2-2
clone size: .
CDR3 protein: CASSTPKRTNTGELFF
CDR3 DNA: TGTGCCAGCAGTACCCCTAAGAGGACGAACACCGGGGAGCTGTTTTTT

D gene: TRBD2
V gene: TRBV30
J gene: TRBJ2-3
clone size: many
CDR3 protein: CAWTAGGPISDTQYF
CDR3 DNA: TGTGCCTGGACGGCGGGAGGACCAATATCAGATACGCAGTATTTT

D gene: .
V gene: TRBV2
J gene: TRBJ2-1
clone size: many
CDR3 protein: CASHSGVTLNYNEQFF
CDR3 DNA: TGTGCCAGCCACTCCGGGGTGACCTTAAACTACAATGAGCAGTTCTTC

D gene: TRBD1
V gene: TRBV29-1
J gene: TRBJ2-2
clone size: .
CDR3 protein: CSAGTGAGGELFF
CDR3 DNA: TGCAGCGCGGGGACAGGGGCGGGCGGGGAGCTGTTTTTT

D gene: TRBD1
V gene: TRBV11-3
J gene: TRBJ1-6
clone size: few
CDR3 protein: CASSLEERTGIHF
CDR3 DNA: TGTGCCAGCAGCTTAGAGGAGCGGACAGGAATCCACTTT

D gene: TRBD1
V gene: TRBV19
J gene: TRBJ1-5
clone size: few
CDR3 protein: CASRAGQVGPQHF
CDR3 DNA: TGTGCCAGTAGGGCGGGACAGGTCGGGCCCCAGCATTTT

D gene: .
V gene: TRBV5-1
J gene: TRBJ1-2
clone size: .
CDR3 protein: CASSSDGSYGYTF
CDR3 DNA: TGCGCCAGCAGCTCGGACGGGAGCTATGGCTACACCTTC

D gene: .
V gene: TRBV12-3/TRBV12-4
J gene: TRBJ2-1
clone size: many
CDR3 protein: CASSLTANEQFF
CDR3 DNA: TGTGCCAGCAGTTTAACGGCTAATGAGCAGTTCTTC

D gene: .
V gene: TRBV7-9
J gene: TRBJ2-7
clone size: many
CDR3 protein: CASSLARHEQYF
CDR3 DNA: TGTGCCAGCAGCTTAGCCAGACACGAGCAGTACTTC

D gene: TRBD1
V gene: TRBV28
J gene: TRBJ1-1
clone size: .
CDR3 protein: CASRAQGEVNTEAFF
CDR3 DNA: TGTGCCAGCAGAGCCCAGGGGGAGGTGAACACTGAAGCTTTCTTT

D gene: .
V gene: TRBV3-1
J gene: TRBJ2-3
clone size: .
CDR3 protein: CASSNTYTDTQYF
CDR3 DNA: TGTGCCAGCAGCAACACTTACACAGATACGCAGTATTTT

D gene: .
V gene: TRBV20-1
J gene: TRBJ2-7
clone size: few
CDR3 protein: CSAHGLDEQYF
CDR3 DNA: TGCAGTGCCCACGGATTAGACGAGCAGTACTTC

D gene: TRBD1
V gene: TRBV2
J gene: TRBJ2-7
clone size: many
CDR3 protein: CASSANRGPYEQYF
CDR3 DNA: TGTGCCAGCAGTGCGAACAGGGGACCCTACGAGCAGTACTTC

D gene: .
V gene: TRBV10-3
J gene: TRBJ1-2
clone size: .
CDR3 protein: CAISYYTVQTPNYGYTF
CDR3 DNA: TGTGCCATCAGCTATTATACAGTGCAAACGCCTAACTATGGCTACACCTTC

D gene: .
V gene: TRBV19
J gene: TRBJ2-1
clone size: .
CDR3 protein: CASSILSGSYNEQFF
CDR3 DNA: TGTGCCAGTAGTATTCTTAGCGGCTCTTACAATGAGCAGTTCTTC

D gene: .
V gene: TRBV20-1
J gene: TRBJ2-1
clone size: many
CDR3 protein: CSAPEVRSGVSYEQFF
CDR3 DNA: TGCAGTGCGCCAGAGGTCAGGTCGGGAGTATCTTATGAGCAGTTCTTC

D gene: .
V gene: TRBV6-1
J gene: TRBJ1-1
clone size: many
CDR3 protein: CASHKRGWGTEAFF
CDR3 DNA: TGTGCCAGCCACAAAAGGGGTTGGGGAACTGAAGCTTTCTTT

D gene: TRBD2
V gene: TRBV13
J gene: TRBJ2-7
clone size: many
CDR3 protein: CASSFSGDPYEQYF
CDR3 DNA: TGTGCCAGCAGCTTTAGCGGGGATCCCTACGAGCAGTACTTC

D gene: .
V gene: TRBV28
J gene: TRBJ2-7
clone size: many
CDR3 protein: CASSTGTPTYEQYF
CDR3 DNA: TGTGCCAGCAGTACCGGGACACCAACCTACGAGCAGTACTTC

D gene: .
V gene: TRBV30
J gene: TRBJ2-5
clone size: .
CDR3 protein: CAWSEGMGETQYF
CDR3 DNA: TGTGCCTGGAGTGAGGGGATGGGCGAGACCCAGTACTTC

D gene: TRBD2
V gene: TRBV12-5
J gene: TRBJ2-7
clone size: many
CDR3 protein: CASGRLAGGGEQYF
CDR3 DNA: TGTGCTAGTGGTCGTCTAGCGGGAGGTGGCGAGCAGTACTTC

D gene: .
V gene: TRBV5-1
J gene: TRBJ2-7
clone size: many
CDR3 protein: CASSPRPGIAEQYF
CDR3 DNA: TGCGCCAGCAGTCCCCGCCCCGGGATTGCCGAGCAGTACTTC

D gene: .
V gene: TRBV7-2
J gene: TRBJ2-1
clone size: .
CDR3 protein: CASSLGIFGTTIYNEQFF
CDR3 DNA: TGTGCCAGCAGCTTAGGCATTTTTGGAACAACAATCTACAATGAGCAGTTCTTC

D gene: .
V gene: TRBV28
J gene: TRBJ1-5
clone size: .
CDR3 protein: CASKGNQPQHF
CDR3 DNA: TGTGCCAGCAAAGGAAATCAGCCCCAGCATTTT

D gene: .
V gene: TRBV20-1
J gene: TRBJ1-2
clone size: .
CDR3 protein: CSAARTVYGYTF
CDR3 DNA: TGCAGTGCTGCCCGGACAGTCTATGGCTACACCTTC

D gene: .
V gene: TRBV20-1
J gene: TRBJ2-7
clone size: many
CDR3 protein: CSARDMLNFYEQYF
CDR3 DNA: TGCAGTGCTAGAGATATGCTAAACTTCTACGAGCAGTACTTC

D gene: .
V gene: TRBV19
J gene: TRBJ2-5
clone size: .
CDR3 protein: CASRAAGWGVETQYF
CDR3 DNA: TGTGCCAGTAGAGCGGCGGGATGGGGCGTGGAGACCCAGTACTTC

D gene: .
V gene: TRBV28
J gene: TRBJ1-6
clone size: few
CDR3 protein: CASRSDRNLPLHF
CDR3 DNA: TGTGCCAGCAGATCCGACAGGAATTTACCCCTCCACTTT

D gene: .
V gene: TRBV28
J gene: TRBJ2-1
clone size: many
CDR3 protein: CASTGRQANEQFF
CDR3 DNA: TGTGCCAGCACCGGACGACAGGCGAATGAGCAGTTCTTC

D gene: .
V gene: TRBV4-1
J gene: TRBJ1-1
clone size: .
CDR3 protein: CASSHLTRLGPNTEAFF
CDR3 DNA: TGCGCCAGCAGCCACCTTACCCGGCTGGGGCCGAACACTGAAGCTTTCTTT

D gene: .
V gene: TRBV2
J gene: TRBJ2-3
clone size: many
CDR3 protein: CASSEFSTTDTQYF
CDR3 DNA: TGTGCCAGCAGTGAATTTAGCACCACAGATACGCAGTATTTT

D gene: .
V gene: TRBV2
J gene: TRBJ1-2
clone size: many
CDR3 protein: CASEREGDGYTF
CDR3 DNA: TGTGCCAGCGAACGGGAAGGGGATGGCTACACCTTC

D gene: .
V gene: TRBV3-1
J gene: TRBJ1-1
clone size: many
CDR3 protein: CASSQGAGGTEAFF
CDR3 DNA: TGTGCCAGCAGCCAAGGAGCGGGGGGCACTGAAGCTTTCTTT

D gene: .
V gene: TRBV15
J gene: TRBJ2-1
clone size: .
CDR3 protein: CATSRDGRARRHINNEQFF
CDR3 DNA: TGTGCCACCAGCAGAGATGGTAGGGCCAGGCGCCATATAAACAATGAGCAGTTCTTC

D gene: TRBD2
V gene: TRBV28
J gene: TRBJ2-3
clone size: few
CDR3 protein: CASGYLAESSTDTQYF
CDR3 DNA: TGTGCCAGCGGCTACCTAGCGGAAAGTAGCACAGATACGCAGTATTTT